Listed below are T cell receptor beta chains from one sample, sequenced in a study of circulating tumor DNA in untreated peripheral T-cell lymphoma. The protocol was immunoSEQ multiplex PCR, while the TCRdb copy is restricted to in-frame clones and leaves out a portion. The table records under 3,000 clones, approximately 66% of them present only once. The source material was tumor tissue. These TCRs come from a human donor with peripheral T-cell lymphoma. Both conserved end residues are part of each CDR3. A D gene is named only where the DNA matches it firmly. Clone size is shown for a subset of rows, as once, few, many or a class of expanded clone.

cdr3_nt cdr3_aa v_call clone_size d_call j_call
TGTGCCAGTAGTACAGGGGATTATGGCTACACCTTC CASSTGDYGYTF TRBV19 medium-sized NA TRBJ1-2
TGTGCCAGCAGCGTAGGCCAGGGGGCCTACGAGCAGTACTTC CASSVGQGAYEQYF TRBV9 NA TRBD1 TRBJ2-7
TGCAGCGTGGGGGGATCGAACACTGAAGCTTTCTTT CSVGGSNTEAFF TRBV29-1 NA NA TRBJ1-1
TGCAGCGTTGTTAGCGGGACAAGCACAGATACGCAGTATTTT CSVVSGTSTDTQYF TRBV29-1 NA TRBD2 TRBJ2-3
TGTGCCAGCAACCTTCAAGGGAACACAGATACGCAGTATTTT CASNLQGNTDTQYF TRBV6-8 NA NA TRBJ2-3
TGTGCCTGGAGTGTAATGGGCGTGAGATCACCCCTCCACTTT CAWSVMGVRSPLHF TRBV30 once NA TRBJ1-6
TGCGCCAGCAGTCAAGGGAATAGGACAGGATACTACGAGCAGTACTTC CASSQGNRTGYYEQYF TRBV23-1 few TRBD1 TRBJ2-7
TGTGCCAGTAGGGGGGGACAGTCCTACGAGCAGTACTTC CASRGGQSYEQYF TRBV19 few NA TRBJ2-7
TGTGCCTGGAGTAGACAGGGGAACACTGAAGCTTTCTTT CAWSRQGNTEAFF TRBV30 NA TRBD1 TRBJ1-1
TGCAGCGGCGGTGGGCTAGCGGGTGGCGAGCAGTTCTTC CSGGGLAGGEQFF TRBV29-1 NA TRBD2 TRBJ2-1
TGTGCCAGCAGCCGACAGGGAGCTAACTATGGCTACACCTTC CASSRQGANYGYTF TRBV11-3 few TRBD1 TRBJ1-2
TGTGCCAGCAGTGAATACGCGACAGGTGATGATTTCTATGGCTACACCTTC CASSEYATGDDFYGYTF TRBV25-1 NA NA TRBJ1-2
TGCGCCAGCAGCCAAGGAGGGACCGGGGAGCTGTTTTTT CASSQGGTGELFF TRBV4-1 few NA TRBJ2-2
TGTGCCAGCTCACCAGTAGCGGGGAGGAGCACAGATACGCAGTATTTT CASSPVAGRSTDTQYF TRBV18 NA TRBD2 TRBJ2-3
TGTGCTAGTGGTTTGGTACCCCGGGATACGCAGTATTTT CASGLVPRDTQYF TRBV12-5 few NA TRBJ2-3
TGTGCCAGTAGTCGAAAAGGGACAGTTGACGAGCAGTACTTC CASSRKGTVDEQYF TRBV19 NA TRBD1 TRBJ2-7
TGCGCCAGCAGTGAGGTGGGGACTAGCCAGTATTTT CASSEVGTSQYF TRBV10-2 few TRBD2 TRBJ2-3
TGCGCCAGCAGTGAATATGCAGCGGGGGGATCTTACAATGAGCAGTTCTTC CASSEYAAGGSYNEQFF TRBV10-2 few TRBD2 TRBJ2-1
TGTGCCAGTAGTCCGGGGGGCGGCACTGAAGCTTTCTTT CASSPGGGTEAFF TRBV19 NA NA TRBJ1-1
TGTGCCAGCAGTACCCTAGCGGGGACCAATGGTGAGCAGTTCTTC CASSTLAGTNGEQFF TRBV6-7 NA TRBD2 TRBJ2-1
TGTGCCAGCAGGACCCCTACAGGGGGTGAGGGTATTAACACTGAAGCTTTCTTT CASRTPTGGEGINTEAFF TRBV2 NA TRBD1 TRBJ1-1
TGTGCCAGCAGCCCCCGGGCAGGGGGTGGAAACACCATATATTTT CASSPRAGGGNTIYF TRBV7-7 NA TRBD1 TRBJ1-3
TGTGCCAGTAGGAGGACAGGGCAAGAGACCCAGTACTTC CASRRTGQETQYF TRBV19 medium-sized TRBD1 TRBJ2-5
TGCGCCAGCAGTCGGACCCGAACGAACACTGAAGCTTTCTTT CASSRTRTNTEAFF TRBV10-2 NA NA TRBJ1-1
TGTGCCAGCAACCCGGACAGGGGGACAGGGGAGCTGTTTTTT CASNPDRGTGELFF TRBV6-8 NA TRBD1 TRBJ2-2
TGTGCCTGGTCCCCTCCCCCCACACAGAGCTCCTACGAGCAGTACTTC CAWSPPPTQSSYEQYF TRBV30 NA NA TRBJ2-7
TGTGCCAGCAGTTCGGGGGTCCCTAAAGAGACCCAGTACTTC CASSSGVPKETQYF TRBV6-8 NA NA TRBJ2-5
TGTGCCAGCAGTTTGCCTAGTGAAAAACTGTTTTTT CASSLPSEKLFF TRBV28 medium-sized NA TRBJ1-4
TGTGCCAGCAGTGTGACCGGGACAGGCGGTGAAAAACTGTTTTTT CASSVTGTGGEKLFF TRBV6-8 NA TRBD1 TRBJ1-4
TGCGCCAGCAGTGGGACAGGGATATCGGGAGTTGGCAATCAGCCCCAGCATTTT CASSGTGISGVGNQPQHF TRBV10-2 NA TRBD1 TRBJ1-5
TGCAGCGTTGGGAGCAGTACCTTTGAAGCTTTCTTT CSVGSSTFEAFF TRBV29-1 NA NA TRBJ1-1
TGTGCCAGCAGTTCAGGGGGCGATGGCTACACCTTC CASSSGGDGYTF TRBV6-8 few TRBD1 TRBJ1-2
TGTGCCAGCAGTCCAAATTATAACTATGGCTACACCTTC CASSPNYNYGYTF TRBV28 NA NA TRBJ1-2
TGTGCCTGGAGTCACTTCACGCCGAACACTGAAGCTTTCTTT CAWSHFTPNTEAFF TRBV30 few NA TRBJ1-1
TGTGCCAGCAGTTACTCAACAGGGGAAGCTTTCTTT CASSYSTGEAFF TRBV6-8 NA NA TRBJ1-1
TGCAGCGGAGACACCGGGAACTATGGCTACACCTTC CSGDTGNYGYTF TRBV29-1 once NA TRBJ1-2
TGTGCCTGGAGGAAACCAGGGGGGAACACCGGGGAGCTGTTTTTT CAWRKPGGNTGELFF TRBV30 NA TRBD1 TRBJ2-2
TGTGCCAGCAGCTTAAATACCGGTCGGGAGACCCAGTACTTC CASSLNTGRETQYF TRBV11-3 medium-sized NA TRBJ2-5
TGTGCCAGCAGTTACTCGACGGCAGTTGGGAGCCCTACCTACGAGCAGTACTTC CASSYSTAVGSPTYEQYF TRBV6-8 few NA TRBJ2-7
TGTGCCACCGCCCCTATAGGGACAGATGGCTACACCTTC CATAPIGTDGYTF TRBV6-8 medium-sized TRBD1 TRBJ1-2
TGCAGCGCCCGGACGATTCTTAACACTGAAGCTTTCTTT CSARTILNTEAFF TRBV29-1 NA NA TRBJ1-1
TGTGCCTGGAAAAGGGGGACGGGGGCCGATGGCTACACCTTC CAWKRGTGADGYTF TRBV30 NA NA TRBJ1-2
TGCGCCAGCAGCCAAGATCTGGGTTCTGGTCAGCCCCAGCATTTT CASSQDLGSGQPQHF TRBV1 NA NA TRBJ1-5
TGTGCCAACAGCTTACGACAGGGACGAGATACGCAGTATTTT CANSLRQGRDTQYF TRBV14 NA TRBD1 TRBJ2-3
TGTGCCAGCAGTTACTCGCACGCGGGAAACTATGGCTACACCTTC CASSYSHAGNYGYTF TRBV6-8 once NA TRBJ1-2
TGTGCCAGTAGCCCACAGGGGGGATATGGCTACACCTTC CASSPQGGYGYTF TRBV19 medium-sized TRBD1 TRBJ1-2
TGCGCCAGCAGCTTGGCTTCAGACTACGAGCAGTACTTC CASSLASDYEQYF TRBV23-1 NA NA TRBJ2-7
TGTGCCAGCAGTGAGGGGCTAGCGTCCGCAGATACGCAGTATTTT CASSEGLASADTQYF TRBV6-8 NA NA TRBJ2-3
TGTGCCAGTATTCCCCAGACAGGGATTAACTATGGCTACACCTTC CASIPQTGINYGYTF TRBV19 NA TRBD1 TRBJ1-2
TGCGCCAGCAGTGGAGGGGAGAGCTCCTATAATTCACCCCTCCACTTT CASSGGESSYNSPLHF TRBV10-2 NA NA TRBJ1-6
TGTGCCTGGAGTCCGTCGGGGGGCCCAAGCAATCAGCCCCAGCATTTT CAWSPSGGPSNQPQHF TRBV30 NA NA TRBJ1-5
TGTGCCAGCAGCCAGGACAGGAGCTATGGCTACACCTTC CASSQDRSYGYTF TRBV14 large TRBD1 TRBJ1-2
TGTGCCAGTACCGGATCAACAGGGCCAGGAAACACCATATATTTT CASTGSTGPGNTIYF TRBV6-8 large NA TRBJ1-3
TGTGCCAGGAGGACCCAGGTCGAAGAAGGAACTAATGAAAAACTGTTTTTT CARRTQVEEGTNEKLFF TRBV25-1 NA NA TRBJ1-4
TGTGCCATCAGTGGCGGGACAGGGATCACAGATACGCAGTATTTT CAISGGTGITDTQYF TRBV6-8 NA TRBD1 TRBJ2-3
TGCAGCCCCCATGAGAACACTGAAGCTTTCTTT CSPHENTEAFF TRBV29-1 NA NA TRBJ1-1
TGTGCCAGCTCACCCGGGGGAGGGGGCTACGAGCAGTACTTC CASSPGGGGYEQYF TRBV18 NA NA TRBJ2-7
TGCGCCAGCAGCTTGGTTCTGGTGGGGACTAACCAAGAGACCCAGTACTTC CASSLVLVGTNQETQYF TRBV5-1 NA TRBD2 TRBJ2-5
TGCAGCGCCGGGACTAGTACAGCAGATACGCAGTATTTT CSAGTSTADTQYF TRBV29-1 NA TRBD2 TRBJ2-3